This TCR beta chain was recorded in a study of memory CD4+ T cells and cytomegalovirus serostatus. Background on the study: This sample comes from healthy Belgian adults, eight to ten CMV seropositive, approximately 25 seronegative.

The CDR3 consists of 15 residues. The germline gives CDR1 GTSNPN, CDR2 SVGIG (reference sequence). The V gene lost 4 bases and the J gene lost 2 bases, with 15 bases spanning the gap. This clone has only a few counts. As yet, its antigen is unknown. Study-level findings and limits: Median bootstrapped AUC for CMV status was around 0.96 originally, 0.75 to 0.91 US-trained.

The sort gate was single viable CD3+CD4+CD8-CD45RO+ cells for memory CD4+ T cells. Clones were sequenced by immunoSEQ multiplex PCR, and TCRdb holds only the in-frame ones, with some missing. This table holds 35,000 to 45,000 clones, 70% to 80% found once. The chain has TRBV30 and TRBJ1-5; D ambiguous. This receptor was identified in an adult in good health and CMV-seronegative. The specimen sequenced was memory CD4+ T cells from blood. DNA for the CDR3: TGTGCCTGGAATCCGACCGGAACAGGCAATCAGCCCCAGCATTTT. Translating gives CAWNPTGTGNQPQHF.